These 7 T cell receptor beta chains were sequenced from one sample in a study of sequential checkpoint blockade in melanoma. Treatment of the sample: randomized to nivolumab then ipilimumab (arm A) or the reverse (arm B). Assay used: immunoSEQ multiplex PCR; TCRdb lists only in-frame clones, some missing. The data show under 45,000 clones, approximately 84% seen once. Sequenced material: CD8+ T cells sorted from blood (inferred from file names), taken from a patient given nivolumab and ipilimumab in sequence. The receptors were sampled from a human donor with melanoma.

This clone appeared once. The chain has TRBV6-5 and TRBJ2-2; TRBD1 might be the D (6 bases). CDR3 length equals 14 residues. V lost 7 bases and J 6 bases, leaving 15 bases between the germline ends. CDR1 and CDR2 from the germline V gene are MNHEY and SVGAGI. CDR3 in DNA: TGTGCCAGCACACCCTACAGGGTTTCCGGGGAGCTGTTTTTT. It codes for CASTPYRVSGELFF.

In this sample, this clone is medium-sized. The genes are TRBV4-1 and TRBJ2-3, with a possible D match to TRBD2 (6 bases). This CDR3 has 15 residues. Trimming removed 7 bases at V and 2 bases at J, with 16 bases between. The germline V gene encodes CDR1 MGHRA and CDR2 YSYEKL. The CDR3 is CASTQGSGSTDTQYF. The CDR3 nucleotides are TGCGCCAGCACCCAGGGTAGCGGATCCACAGATACGCAGTATTTT.

This clone was counted once. The CDR3 DNA reads TGTGCCAGCTCAGCAGACAGTTCCTACGAGCAGTACTTC. This encodes CASSADSSYEQYF. V gene TRBV18 combines with J gene TRBJ2-7; the D gene is possibly TRBD1 (5 bases). Trimming took 5 bases from V and 1 from J, leaving 9 bases between them. The CDR3 contains 13 residues. CDR1 and CDR2 (germline): KGHSH, LQKENI.

The chain is built from TRBV10-3 and TRBJ1-2, with D possibly matching TRBD1 (5 bases). Germline CDR1 is ENHRY and CDR2 is SYGVKD. CDR3 size: 15 residues. Trimming removed 6 bases from V and 8 bases from J, with 22 bases in between. This chain's CDR3 is CAISGGMGSVRGYTF. The DNA for the CDR3 is TGTGCCATCAGCGGGGGGATGGGGAGTGTCCGGGGCTACACCTTC.

V usage is TRBV4-1 and J usage is TRBJ2-3, with D tentatively TRBD2 (7 bases). The germline gives CDR1 MGHRA, CDR2 YSYEKL. The CDR3 loop spans 18 amino acids. Trimming cost V 0 bases and J 4 bases, with 20 bases left between them. The CDR3 protein is CASSQDSGRGAMADTQYF. The CDR3, as DNA: TGCGCCAGCAGCCAAGATAGTGGACGGGGGGCCATGGCAGATACGCAGTATTTT.

This chain links TRBV29-1 with TRBJ2-5; tentative D call: TRBD2 (7 bases). CDR1 and CDR2 from the germline V gene are SQVTM and ANQGSEA. V lost 5 bases to trimming and J lost 5 bases, with 18 bases between them. The CDR3 length is 14 residues. CDR3 residues: CSVRTGGGVETQYF. As DNA, the CDR3 is TGCAGCGTTAGAACAGGCGGGGGCGTTGAGACCCAGTACTTC.

This chain connects TRBV19 to TRBJ2-1; D is unclear. Looked up from germline, CDR1 is LNHDA and CDR2 is SQIVND (reference sequence). The CDR3 is 12 residues long. Trimming left V 3 bases short and J 5 bases short, with 5 bases between. The CDR3 loop is CASSMGNNEQFF. In DNA, the CDR3 is TGTGCCAGTAGTATGGGCAACAATGAGCAGTTCTTC.